This TCR beta chain was identified in a study of blood T cell repertoires in COVID-19. The table came from immunoSEQ multiplex PCR; TCRdb's copy has only in-frame clones and leaves some out. The table has 150,000 to 200,000 clones, about 86% seen once; the top ten hold approximately 7%. The clonotype comes from a man aged 50 to 60 with active or convalescent COVID-19. The sequenced sample was peripheral blood.

CDR3 amino acids: CASSLGRDRAQETQYF. CDR3 sequence (DNA): TGTGCCAGCAGCTTGGGCCGGGACAGGGCCCAAGAGACCCAGTACTTC. The V call is TRBV5-4, the J call TRBJ2-5; 9 nucleotides align to TRBD1. The J segment lost 1 base and the V segment lost 0 bases, leaving 4 bases of the junction unmatched. Germline V gives CDR1 SGHNT, CDR2 YYREEE (reference sequence). The CDR3 runs 16 residues.